These 2 T cell receptor beta chains came from one sample sequenced in a study of blood T cell repertoires in COVID-19. The assay was immunoSEQ multiplex PCR, and TCRdb's table has in-frame clones only and misses some. Of about 100,000 clones listed, about 88% were seen once; the top ten hold around 5.5%. Sequencing was done on a sample of peripheral blood. The receptors derive from a human donor in a cohort sampled during active COVID-19.

The genes are TRBV19 and TRBJ2-1; possible D gene TRBD2, 5 bases. Trimming stripped 5 bases from V and 2 bases from J, with 16 bases between. This CDR3 spans 16 amino acids. CDR1 and CDR2 (germline): LNHDA, SQIVND (reference sequence). DNA for the CDR3: TGTGCCAGTAGTCTCAGGACTCCCACGACCTACAATGAGCAGTTCTTC. Its translation: CASSLRTPTTYNEQFF.

This rearrangement joins TRBV5-6 to TRBJ2-7; TRBD2 aligns across 7 bases. The CDR3 contains 15 residues. Per germline, CDR1 SGHDT and CDR2 YYEEEE. V was clipped by 4 bases and J by 2 bases; unmatched bases: 9. The CDR3 bases are TGTGCCAGCAGCCCTGGGGCTAGCGGCGCCTACGAGCAGTACTTC. This codes for CASSPGASGAYEQYF.